This TCR beta chain was obtained from a study of T cells in Graves' hyperthyroidism and ophthalmopathy. Findings of the study overall: Blood held most thyroid clonotypes expanded above 0.001 frequency.

There are a few counts of this clonotype. Antigen unknown. Unmatched junction bases numbered 7, after V lost 2 bases and J lost 2 bases. The germline CDR1 and CDR2 sequences are MNHEY and SVGEGT. The CDR3 totals 17 residues. RNA transcripts provided the source from which TCR beta CDR3 regions were amplified. The study used the HTBI primer set for a first-round RT-PCR of the TCR CDR3. MiXCR was run by TCRdb on the multiplex PCR reads, yielding one entry per CDR3 protein. The sample has about 380,000 distinct CDR3 sequences, more than 11% seen once. The V and J genes are TRBV6-2 or TRBV6-3 and TRBJ2-3, with 10 bases aligning to TRBD2. Sequences were obtained from blood. The origin of this receptor is a woman aged 60 to 75 with Graves' hyperthyroidism. Written as DNA, the CDR3 is TGTGCCAGCAGTTACCTGGGGCTAGCGGGAGACACAGATACGCAGTATTTT. As protein: CASSYLGLAGDTDTQYF.